The present entry profiles one T cell receptor beta chain with its context. Its antigen is still unknown. V gave up 0 bases and J gave up 12 bases, with 16 bases separating them. This CDR3 contains 13 residues. The germline V gene encodes CDR1 SGDLS and CDR2 YYNGEE. In TCRdb, the reads were re-called with MiXCR into one record per CDR3 protein. The table shows about 460,000 distinct CDR3 sequences, with about 10% occurring only once. This sample is drawn from a study of T cell repertoires in cytomegalovirus infection. Study summary: Public signatures in TCR beta pointed to CMV infection and matching HLA type. Study conclusions and caveats: Within the response measured ex vivo, HLA-C-restricted CMV-specific TCR beta clonotypes were dominant.

The chain combines TRBV9 with TRBJ2-7; D remains ambiguous. Sample: PBMCs. The source of this sequence is a human donor in good health (CMV status not recorded). Some clones in this sample may be carry-over from other donors' samples. DNA of the CDR3: TGTGCCAGCAGCGTAGAGGCCTCCCCGCCAGGGTACTTC. Protein product: CASSVEASPPGYF.